This T cell receptor (beta chain) was identified during a study of OX40 agonist ivuxolimab in advanced cancers. For context, the study as a whole: The costimulatory receptor OX40 (CD134) was targeted by ivuxolimab, a fully human IgG2 agonistic monoclonal antibody. Patients were allowed to have had prior anti-PD-1, anti-PD-L1 or anti-CTLA-4 therapy, and roughly 40% of the dose-escalation patients had previously received checkpoint inhibitors. Among the approximately 54 dose-escalation patients, some 20 had hepatocellular carcinoma, roughly 15 melanoma, 9 renal cell carcinoma and 9 head and neck cancer. Intravenous ivuxolimab was administered to patients every 2 weeks at six dose levels: 0.01, 0.1, 0.3, 1.5, 3 and 10 mg/kg. Partial responses occurred in three dose-escalation patients, of whom one had hepatocellular carcinoma and two had cutaneous melanoma. The dose-escalation cohort was approximately 83% male with a mean age of roughly 62 years, ranging from roughly 23 to 90. The point of sequencing TCRbeta in the periphery was to test whether ivuxolimab changed TCR sequence diversity and drove clonal T-cell expansion. The paper describes the monotherapy dose-escalation part (N of about 55 patients) of the phase I trial of ivuxolimab.

To sequence the TCRbeta CDR3 region, genomic DNA was isolated from the sorted cells. The immunoSEQ Assay was used for sequencing of TCRbeta CDR3 regions. Imported from immuneACCESS, the table was reduced by TCRdb to in-frame sequences with V and J called. These copies leave out some clones; in studies compared against another copy, an unresolved V gene accounts for under half, and the cause of the remainder is not known. For this sample there are fewer than 100,000 clones; 80% to 90% appear just once. Of the sample, 2% falls within the top ten clones. Paper-wide results and their limitations: Low levels of normalized T-cell clonal expansion were also shown by some nonresponding patients. After ivuxolimab, expanded clones were on average more numerous among CD8+ T cells than among CD4+ T cells. In partial responders in the 0.1-3.0 mg/kg groups, normalized peripheral clonal expansion was found to be among the lowest, especially among CD8+ T cells. At doses from 0.1 to 3.0 mg/kg, clonal expansion was seen in both CD4+ and CD8+ blood T cells between baseline and week 6. The antigen specificity of the clonally expanded peripheral T cells was not determined.

Points on this clone: No cognate antigen has been identified for it. No base quality information exists; no much larger clone differs at one position.

Patients with autoimmune disease history or receiving systemic immunosuppression were excluded from the trial. Peripheral blood for TCR sequencing was collected from all dose cohorts at baseline, on cycle 4 day 1, and on cycle 7 day 1. Samples were obtained from an open-label, multicenter, first-in-human phase I dose-escalation trial of ivuxolimab. Adults with locally advanced or metastatic head and neck squamous cell, hepatocellular, melanoma or renal cell carcinoma were enrolled in the trial. Before TCR sequencing, CD4+ and CD8+ T cells were separately sorted from peripheral blood. The CDR3, cysteine through phenylalanine, is 16 amino acids long. Here the CDR3 DNA is all that survives: 48 bases in frame from base 1. Sequences PRHDT (CDR1) and FYEKMQ (CDR2) are obtained from the germline V gene (reference sequence). Unmatched junction bases come to 7, with V trimmed by 5 bases and J by 7 bases.

This receptor was obtained from an adult with an advanced solid tumor such as melanoma, head and neck, liver or kidney cancer. The sequencing used CD4+ or CD8+ T cells sorted from blood, collected in a trial of the OX40 agonist ivuxolimab. The sequence links TRBV13 to TRBJ2-1; 14 bases in the junction line up with TRBD2. The sequenced DNA: TGTGCCAGCAGCCGACAGACTAGCGGGGGGGCGAATGAGCAGTTCTTC. This codes for CASSRQTSGGANEQFF.